The entry below gives a single T cell receptor (beta chain) sequence along with its context. Its antigen specificity is not known. Base qualities were left out, and no much larger clone turns up one base away. This sample was included in a study of T-cell memory formation after mild COVID-19 (dated by TCRdb to the early 2020s). General notes on the study: Most TCR sequence clusters were specific to one of the two donors. Longitudinal TCRalpha and TCRbeta repertoire sequencing tracked T-cell clones expanding and contracting after mild COVID-19 in a couple of donors. The cohort comprised two young, previously healthy adult volunteers, one female and one male. What the study reported, not specific to this receptor: Some responding clones were detected in pre-infection memory, suggesting pre-existing cross-reactive memory T cells joined the SARS-CoV-2 response. The study covered only a couple of mild cases, and larger cohorts including severe cases with pre-infection samples were considered necessary. Contracting CD4+ clones appeared mostly in the CM and EM memory subsets, whereas CD8+ clones were enriched in EMRA. Clones contracting from day 15 to 85 had balanced CD4/CD8 phenotypes, while a second wave expanding from day 15 to 37 was biased towards CD4+. Whether the second-wave clones peaking on day 37 were SARS-CoV-2 specific was not confirmed.

The sequencer listed for this sample is Illumina NovaSeq 6000. Using 5'RACE with constant-segment primers, TCRalpha and TCRbeta cDNA libraries were constructed, with sample barcodes and unique molecular identifiers added in the process. RNA was extracted from every sample with Trizol reagent. The libraries were amplified in two PCR steps, and the second step added a second sample barcode and Illumina TruSeq adapters. Sequencing of libraries was performed on an Illumina NovaSeq with 2 x 150 bp paired-end reads. The study's own analysis went as follows. With migec v1.2.7, reads were demultiplexed and then collapsed into UMI-guided consensus sequences. Using mixcr v2.1.11, UMI consensuses were aligned to TRA and TRB V and J templates and then assembled into clonotypes. Clonotypes were classified as expanded or contracted when called significant by both edgeR and NoisET, with noise models trained on biological replicates. For edgeR calls, a false discovery rate-adjusted p below 0.01 and a log2 fold-change threshold of 1 were applied. As an exploratory analysis of dynamics, PCA with hierarchical clustering was applied to max-normalized trajectories of the 1000 most abundant clonotypes. Separately sequenced CD4+ and CD8+ repertoires were used to assign the CD4 or CD8 phenotype of responding clones. The public sequencing data were trimmed at Q25 with fastp and processed into clonotypes with MiXCR by TCRdb, which kept only in-frame beta chains. Under each unique CDR3 protein, matching rows form one entry showing the most common genes and DNA. These V and J calls are TCRdb output, not the study's own analysis. The sample table holds about 240,000 distinct CDR3 sequences, of which around a tenth were seen once. The top ten clonotypes cover 20% to 25% of the sample.

Including cysteine and phenylalanine, the CDR3 has 11 amino acids. The DNA shown is the 33-base CDR3, in frame from base 1. A distance of 9 bases separates the germline ends of V and J, which lose 6 bases and 6 bases respectively. As encoded in the germline V gene, CDR1 is MNHEY while CDR2 is SVGAGI. PBMCs were isolated by Ficoll-Paque density gradient centrifugation. The sample consisted of PBMCs or a T cell subset sorted from them (not recorded which). This chain is built from TRBV6-5 and TRBJ2-7, with no confident D gene call. The TCR was taken from a man between 18 and 35 years old who had mild COVID-19 (a few samples of this study predate the infection). The sample titles of this study are shuffled in the database, so cell type and time point are left out; the donor was told from shared clones. The CDR3 region has the sequence CASRNGLEQYF. The bases are TGTGCCAGCAGAAATGGCCTCGAGCAGTACTTC.